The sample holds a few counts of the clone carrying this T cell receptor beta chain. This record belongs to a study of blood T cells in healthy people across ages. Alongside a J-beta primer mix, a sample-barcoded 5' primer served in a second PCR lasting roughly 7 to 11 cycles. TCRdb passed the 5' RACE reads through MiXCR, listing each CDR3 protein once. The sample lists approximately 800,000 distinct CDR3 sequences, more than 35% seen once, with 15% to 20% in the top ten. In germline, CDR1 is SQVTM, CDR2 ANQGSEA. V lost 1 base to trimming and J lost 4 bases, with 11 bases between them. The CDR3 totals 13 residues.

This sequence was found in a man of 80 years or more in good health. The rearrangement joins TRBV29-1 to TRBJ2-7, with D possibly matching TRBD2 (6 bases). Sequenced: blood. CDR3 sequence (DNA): TGCAGCGTTGAAGTTCAGGGAGGTTACGAGCAGTACTTC. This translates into CSVEVQGGYEQYF.